Below are 18 T cell receptor beta chains sequenced from a single sample in a study of shared clonotypes between healthy human individuals. TCRdb keeps only in-frame clones here, not all; method: immunoSEQ multiplex PCR. The sample holds 500,000 to 700,000 clones, 85% to 95% seen once. As defined, naive CD8 cells were CD45RO-negative and positively selected for CCR7, with terminally differentiated effector memory CD45RA+ cells excluded. Source material: naive CD8+ T cells sorted from blood. The receptors stem from a young woman in good health.

The chain couples TRBV5-4 to TRBJ2-5; no reliable D call. The end of the DNA is better explained by TRBJ2-7, so the J call may be wrong. This CDR3 region has 12 residues. From germline, CDR1 is SGHNT and CDR2 YYREEE (reference sequence). In DNA form, the CDR3 reads TGTGCCAGCAGCTTGGGGAACTACGAGCAGTACTTC. Amino acid sequence: CASSLGNYEQYF.

The chain recombines TRBV7-9 with TRBJ1-2, with 9 positions matching TRBD1. The germline gives CDR1 SEHNR, CDR2 FQNEAQ (reference sequence). CDR3 size: 17 residues. The ends lost 6 bases at V and 6 bases at J; junction bases unmatched: 17. Written as DNA, the CDR3 is TGTGCCAGCAGACCCGGGACAGGGAATCTTCGAGCCGATGGCTACACCTTC. This encodes CASRPGTGNLRADGYTF.

The chain employs TRBV4-2 and TRBJ1-1; D is perhaps TRBD1 (5 bases). V was pared by 1 base and J by 1 base, with 13 bases between. Germline V lookup: CDR1 LGHNA, CDR2 YNFKEQ. The CDR3 is 16 amino acids. In DNA, the CDR3 is TGTGCCAGCAGCCAAGCATGGGGGTTCGGGAACACTGAAGCTTTCTTT. As protein: CASSQAWGFGNTEAFF.

This clone was seen once. This chain connects TRBV9 to TRBJ2-2, with TRBD2 matching over 11 bases. Germline V gene lookup returns CDR1 SGDLS and CDR2 YYNGEE. The CDR3 covers 16 residues. With 3 bases clipped from V and 7 bases from J, the junction kept 8 bases outside the gene matches. Here the CDR3 DNA reads TGTGCCAGCAGCGGGATAGCGGGAGGGCCACACGGGGAGCTGTTTTTT. It is translated as CASSGIAGGPHGELFF.

Note on this clone: Within the sample, other DNA sequences also encode this same CDR3. The chain combines TRBV6-5 with TRBJ2-7; D perhaps matches TRBD2 (6 bases). Germline loops: CDR1 MNHEY, CDR2 SVGAGI. The CDR3 loop spans 14 amino acids. Between the trimmed V and J ends, which lost 2 bases and 3 bases, there was a span of 11 bases. The CDR3: CASSYVGGSYEQYF. The DNA of the CDR3 is TGTGCCAGCAGTTACGTCGGAGGGAGCTACGAGCAGTACTTC.

On this clone itself: The sample holds other DNA sequences that translate to the same CDR3. This sequence joins TRBV5-4 and TRBJ2-1; D uncertain. The CDR3 covers 11 residues. CDR1 is SGHNT and CDR2 is YYREEE in the germline V gene (reference sequence). V lost 1 base to trimming and J lost 10 bases, with 6 bases between them. The CDR3 sequence: CASSLLGEQFF. CDR3 DNA sequence: TGTGCCAGCAGCTTGCTGGGGGAGCAGTTCTTC.

Worth noting for this clone: This specimen includes other DNA sequences encoding the same CDR3. This chain connects TRBV27 to TRBJ2-2; D gene uncertain. Trimming stripped 3 bases from V and 8 bases from J, with 7 bases between. The CDR3 has 12 amino acids. The germline CDR1 and CDR2 sequences are MNHEY and SMNVEV (reference sequence). The CDR3 nucleotides are TGTGCCAGCAGTTTGTTCCCGGGGGAGCTGTTTTTT. This gives the protein CASSLFPGELFF.

This chain joins TRBV9 and TRBJ1-2, with TRBD1 matching 7 bases. Germline V gene sequence: CDR1 SGDLS, CDR2 YYNGEE. The CDR3 runs to 13 residues. The trim removed 3 bases at V and 6 bases at J, leaving 5 bases unmatched. The CDR3 spells CASSGGTVDGYTF. The CDR3 DNA reads TGTGCCAGCAGCGGCGGGACAGTCGATGGCTACACCTTC.

The rearrangement joins TRBV5-4 to TRBJ1-1; the D is unclear. Trimming cost V 6 bases and J 8 bases, with 17 bases left between them. The germline CDR1 and CDR2 sequences are SGHNT and YYREEE (reference sequence). This CDR3 has 13 amino acids. The CDR3 DNA follows: TGTGCCAGCAAAACCCCAGTGGCCCGGGAAGCTTTCTTT. This sequence encodes CASKTPVAREAFF.

This rearrangement joins TRBV10-1 to TRBJ2-7, with a weak D call TRBD1 (5 bases). CDR1 is WNHNN, CDR2 SYGVQD, per germline (reference sequence). The CDR3 extends over 13 amino acids. Between the trimmed V and J ends, which lost 4 bases and 0 bases, there was a span of 7 bases. CDR3 DNA: TGCGCCAGCAGTGTGGACATCTCCTACGAGCAGTACTTC. Protein sequence: CASSVDISYEQYF.

For this clone: Other nucleotide sequences in the sample specify the same CDR3. The chain combines TRBV7-9 with TRBJ2-7; D is undetermined. V shed 5 bases and J shed 2 bases, with 7 bases lying between them. The CDR3 is made up of 12 amino acids. CDR1 is SEHNR, CDR2 FQNEAQ, per germline (reference sequence). The CDR3 sequence: CASSLGTYEQYF. DNA for the CDR3: TGTGCCAGCAGCCTAGGGACCTACGAGCAGTACTTC.

The chain employs TRBV11-2 and TRBJ2-4; maybe TRBD1 (6 bases). The CDR3 runs 16 residues. Per the germline V gene, CDR1 is SGHAT and CDR2 is FQNNGV. Trimming shortened V by 0 bases and J by 0 bases, and 9 bases separated the two germline ends. In DNA, the CDR3 is TGTGCCAGCAGCTTAGATCAGGGGCTAGCCAAAAACATTCAGTACTTC. Protein product: CASSLDQGLAKNIQYF.

The gene calls are TRBV28 and TRBJ2-5; D possibly corresponds to TRBD2 (6 bases). The CDR3 sequence is 14 residues long. With 5 bases removed from V and 4 bases from J, the gap between germline ends came to 14 bases. Germline CDR1 is MDHEN and CDR2 is SYDVKM. CDR3 sequence: CASSDREWPETQYF. CDR3 DNA sequence: TGTGCCAGCAGTGATCGGGAGTGGCCAGAGACCCAGTACTTC.

V is TRBV29-1 and J is TRBJ1-2; no clear D gene. V shed 7 bases and J shed 4 bases, with 10 bases lying between them. From germline, CDR1 is SQVTM and CDR2 ANQGSEA. The CDR3 is made up of 11 amino acids. In DNA form, the CDR3 reads TGCAGCGGGAGGACGGTCTATGGCTACACCTTC. It translates to CSGRTVYGYTF.

V usage is TRBV27 and J usage is TRBJ2-7; 8 nucleotides match TRBD2. CDR3 length: 15 amino acids. The V gene's germline CDR1 is MNHEY and CDR2 SMNVEV (reference sequence). After removal of 3 bases from V and 3 bases from J, the junction contained 7 bases not matched to a gene. The CDR3 is CASSFFAGGFYEQYF. Written as DNA, the CDR3 is TGTGCCAGCAGTTTTTTTGCGGGAGGTTTCTACGAGCAGTACTTC.

The rearrangement joins TRBV6-1 to TRBJ2-7; 8 bases are shared with TRBD1. This CDR3 comprises 14 residues. After removal of 9 bases from V and 5 bases from J, the junction contained 12 bases not matched to a gene. Germline V gene lookup returns CDR1 MNHNS and CDR2 SASEGT. The CDR3 DNA reads as TGTGCCAGTTCAGAGGGCTTGGACAGGGACGAGCAGTACTTC. Protein product: CASSEGLDRDEQYF.

The chain links TRBV28 to TRBJ2-3; 10 positions agree with TRBD1. There are 13 residues in the CDR3. V shed 10 bases, J shed 4 bases, and the junction held 5 bases outside the gene matches. Germline CDR1 reads MDHEN; CDR2 reads SYDVKM. The CDR3 here is CATRQGAADTQYF. DNA of the CDR3: TGTGCCACTCGACAGGGGGCAGCAGATACGCAGTATTTT.

The chain has TRBV11-2 and TRBJ2-3, with no clear D. The V end was cut by 6 bases, the J end by 0 bases, with 13 bases between. This CDR3 region has 15 residues. CDR1 and CDR2 from the germline V gene are SGHAT and FQNNGV. In nucleotides, the CDR3 is TGTGCCAGCAGACAAGGCCTGTACAGCACAGATACGCAGTATTTT. This encodes CASRQGLYSTDTQYF.